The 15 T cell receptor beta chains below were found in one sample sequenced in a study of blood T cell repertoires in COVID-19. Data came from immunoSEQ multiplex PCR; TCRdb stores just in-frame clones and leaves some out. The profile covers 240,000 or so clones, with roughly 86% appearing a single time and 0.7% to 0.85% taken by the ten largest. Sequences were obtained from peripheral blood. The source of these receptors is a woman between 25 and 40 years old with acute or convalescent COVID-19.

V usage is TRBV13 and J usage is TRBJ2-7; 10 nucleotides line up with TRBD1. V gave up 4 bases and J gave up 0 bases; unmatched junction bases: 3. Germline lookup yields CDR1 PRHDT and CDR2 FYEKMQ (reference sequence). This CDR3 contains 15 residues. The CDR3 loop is CASSWGQGSSYEQYF. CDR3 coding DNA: TGTGCCAGCAGCTGGGGACAGGGGAGCTCCTACGAGCAGTACTTC.

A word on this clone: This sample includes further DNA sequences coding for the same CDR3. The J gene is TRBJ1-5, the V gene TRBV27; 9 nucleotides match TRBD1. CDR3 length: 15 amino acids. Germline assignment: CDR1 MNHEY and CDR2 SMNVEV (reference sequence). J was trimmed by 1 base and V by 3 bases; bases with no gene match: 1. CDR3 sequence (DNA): TGTGCCAGCAGTTTGGGACAGGGCAGCAATCAGCCCCAGCATTTT. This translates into CASSLGQGSNQPQHF.

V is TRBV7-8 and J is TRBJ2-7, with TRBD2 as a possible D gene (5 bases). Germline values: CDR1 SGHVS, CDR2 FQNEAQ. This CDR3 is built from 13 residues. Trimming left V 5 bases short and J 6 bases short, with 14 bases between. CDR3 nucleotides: TGTGCCAGCAGCCGCGACCTAGCATCCGAGCAGTACTTC. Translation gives CASSRDLASEQYF.

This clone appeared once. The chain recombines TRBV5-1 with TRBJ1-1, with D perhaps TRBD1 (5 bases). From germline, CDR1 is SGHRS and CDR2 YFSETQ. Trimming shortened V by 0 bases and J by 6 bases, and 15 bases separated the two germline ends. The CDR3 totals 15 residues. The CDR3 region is CASSLVRGRRAEAFF. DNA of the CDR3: TGCGCCAGCAGCTTGGTTCGGGGGAGGAGGGCTGAAGCTTTCTTT.

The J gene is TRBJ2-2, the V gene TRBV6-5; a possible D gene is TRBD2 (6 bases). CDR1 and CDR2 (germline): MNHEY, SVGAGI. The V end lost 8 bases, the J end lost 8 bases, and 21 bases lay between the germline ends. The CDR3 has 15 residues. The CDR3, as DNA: TGTGCCAGCGCCTCCTCGAGGACTATAGCAGGGGAGCTGTTTTTT. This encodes CASASSRTIAGELFF.

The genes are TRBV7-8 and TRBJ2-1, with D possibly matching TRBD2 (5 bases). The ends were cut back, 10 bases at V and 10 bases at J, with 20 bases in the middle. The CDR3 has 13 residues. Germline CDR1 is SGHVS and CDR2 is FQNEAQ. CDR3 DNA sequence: TGTGCCACCCGGGGAGCCGTCGGGGTGGAGCAGTTCTTC. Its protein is CATRGAVGVEQFF.

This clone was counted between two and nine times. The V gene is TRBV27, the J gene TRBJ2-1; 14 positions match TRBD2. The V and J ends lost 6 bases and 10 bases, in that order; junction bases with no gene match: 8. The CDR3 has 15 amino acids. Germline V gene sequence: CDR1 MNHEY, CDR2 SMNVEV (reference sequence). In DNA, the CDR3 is TGTGCCAGCAGGCCGGGACTAGCGGGAGTCTGGGAGCAGTTCTTC. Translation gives CASRPGLAGVWEQFF.

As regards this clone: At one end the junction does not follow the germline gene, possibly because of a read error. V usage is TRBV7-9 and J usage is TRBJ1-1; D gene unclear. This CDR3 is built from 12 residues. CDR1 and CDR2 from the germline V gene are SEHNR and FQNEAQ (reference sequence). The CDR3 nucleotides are TGTGCCAGCAGCTTAGAAATCCGTCTACGAGACTTT. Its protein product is CASSLEIRLRDF. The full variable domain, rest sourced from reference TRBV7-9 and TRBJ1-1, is DTGVSQNPRHKITKRGQNVTFRCDPISEHNRLYWYRQTLGQGPEFLTYFQNEAQLEKSRLLSDRFSAERPKGSFSTLEIQRTEQGDSAMYLCASSLEIRLRDFGQGTRLTVV.

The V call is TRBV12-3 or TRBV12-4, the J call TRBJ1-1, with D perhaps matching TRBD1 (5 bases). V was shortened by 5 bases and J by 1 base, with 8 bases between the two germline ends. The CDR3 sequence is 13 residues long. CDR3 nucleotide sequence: TGTGCCAGCAGTACAGGACCGAACACTGAAGCTTTCTTT. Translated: CASSTGPNTEAFF.

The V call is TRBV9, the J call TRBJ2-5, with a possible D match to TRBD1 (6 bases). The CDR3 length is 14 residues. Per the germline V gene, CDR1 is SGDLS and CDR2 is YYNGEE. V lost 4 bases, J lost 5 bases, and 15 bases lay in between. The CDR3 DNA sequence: TGTGCCAGCAGCTCCCTCAGGGGTGAGGAGACCCAGTACTTC. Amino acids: CASSSLRGEETQYF.

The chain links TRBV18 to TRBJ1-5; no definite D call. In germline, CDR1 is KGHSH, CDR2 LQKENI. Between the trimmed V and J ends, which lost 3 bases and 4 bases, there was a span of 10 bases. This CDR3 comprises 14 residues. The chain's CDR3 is CASSPRTGNQPQHF. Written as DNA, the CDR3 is TGTGCCAGCTCACCTCGGACGGGAAATCAGCCCCAGCATTTT.

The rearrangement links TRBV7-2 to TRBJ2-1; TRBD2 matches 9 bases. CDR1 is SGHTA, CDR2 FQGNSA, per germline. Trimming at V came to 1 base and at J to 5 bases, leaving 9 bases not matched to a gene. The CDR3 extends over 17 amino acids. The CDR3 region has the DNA TGTGCCAGCAGCTTAGTCGGTAGCGGGAGTCTCCACAATGAGCAGTTCTTC. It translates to CASSLVGSGSLHNEQFF. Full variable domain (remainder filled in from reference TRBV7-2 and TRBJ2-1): GAGVSQSPSNKVTEKGKDVELRCDPISGHTALYWYRQSLGQGLEFLIYFQGNSAPDKSGLPSDRFSAERTGGSVSTLTIQRTQQEDSAVYLCASSLVGSGSLHNEQFFGPGTRLTVL.

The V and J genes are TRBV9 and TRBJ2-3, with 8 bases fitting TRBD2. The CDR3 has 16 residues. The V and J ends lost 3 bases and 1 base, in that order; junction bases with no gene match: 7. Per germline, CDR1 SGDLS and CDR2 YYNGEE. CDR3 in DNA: TGTGCCAGCAGCGCCTCCGGGACTAGAGGCACAGATACGCAGTATTTT. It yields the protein CASSASGTRGTDTQYF.

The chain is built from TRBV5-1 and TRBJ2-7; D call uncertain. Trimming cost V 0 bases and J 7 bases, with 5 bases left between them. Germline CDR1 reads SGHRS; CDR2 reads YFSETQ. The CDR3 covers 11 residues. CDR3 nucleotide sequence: TGCGCCAGCAGCTTGGGAGCAGAGCAGTACTTC. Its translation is CASSLGAEQYF.

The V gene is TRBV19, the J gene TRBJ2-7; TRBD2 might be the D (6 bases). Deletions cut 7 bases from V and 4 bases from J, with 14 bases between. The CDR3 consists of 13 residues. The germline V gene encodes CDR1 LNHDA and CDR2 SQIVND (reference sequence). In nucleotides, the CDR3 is TGTGCCAGTACCGCTGGAGGGAATTACGAGCAGTACTTC. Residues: CASTAGGNYEQYF.